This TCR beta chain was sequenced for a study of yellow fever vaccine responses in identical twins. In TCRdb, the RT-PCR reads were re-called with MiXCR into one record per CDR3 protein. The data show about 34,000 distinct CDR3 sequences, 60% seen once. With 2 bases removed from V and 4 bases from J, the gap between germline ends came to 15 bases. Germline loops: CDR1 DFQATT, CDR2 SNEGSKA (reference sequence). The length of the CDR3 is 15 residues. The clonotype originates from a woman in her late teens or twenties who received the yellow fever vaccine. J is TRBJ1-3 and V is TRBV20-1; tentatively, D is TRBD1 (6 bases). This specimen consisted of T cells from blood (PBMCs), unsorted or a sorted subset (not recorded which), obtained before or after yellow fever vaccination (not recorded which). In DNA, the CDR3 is TGCAGTGCTAGATCGGGGGCGCAATCGGGAAACACCATATATTTT. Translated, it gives CSARSGAQSGNTIYF.